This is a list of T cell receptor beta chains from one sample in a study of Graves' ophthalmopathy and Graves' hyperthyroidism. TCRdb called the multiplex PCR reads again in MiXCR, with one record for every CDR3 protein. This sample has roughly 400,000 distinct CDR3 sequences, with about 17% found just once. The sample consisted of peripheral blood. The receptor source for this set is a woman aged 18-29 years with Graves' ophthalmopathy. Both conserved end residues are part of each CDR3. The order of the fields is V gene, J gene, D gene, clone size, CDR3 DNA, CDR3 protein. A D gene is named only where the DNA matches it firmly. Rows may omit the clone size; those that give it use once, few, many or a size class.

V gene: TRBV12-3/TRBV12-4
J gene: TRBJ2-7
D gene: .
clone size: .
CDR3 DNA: TGTGCCAGCAGTTTGGAGAGGTATGACGAGCAGTACTTC
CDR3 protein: CASSLERYDEQYF

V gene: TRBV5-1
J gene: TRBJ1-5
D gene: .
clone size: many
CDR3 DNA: TGCGCCAGCAGCTTGGAGCAGGCTCCCAATCAGCCCCAGCATTTT
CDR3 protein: CASSLEQAPNQPQHF

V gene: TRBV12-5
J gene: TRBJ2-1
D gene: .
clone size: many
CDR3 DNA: TGTGCTAGTGGTTTGGTTCAGGAAGGCAGGGAAAGACTCTTCCGGCATGAGCAGTTCTTC
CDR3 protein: CASGLVQEGRERLFRHEQFF

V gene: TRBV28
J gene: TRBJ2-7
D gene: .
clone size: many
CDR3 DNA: TGTGCCAGCAGTTTGAGGGGGAACAGGGAATACGAGCAGTACTTC
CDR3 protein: CASSLRGNREYEQYF

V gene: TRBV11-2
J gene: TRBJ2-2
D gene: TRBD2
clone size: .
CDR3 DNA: TGTGCCAGCAGCCCCCGGTTTGGGGGGGTGATGAACACCGGGGAGCTGTTTTTT
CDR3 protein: CASSPRFGGVMNTGELFF

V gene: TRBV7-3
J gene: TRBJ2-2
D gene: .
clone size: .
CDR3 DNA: TGTGCCAGCAGCTTAAATCACCGCGCGAACACCGGGGAGCTGTTTTTT
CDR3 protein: CASSLNHRANTGELFF

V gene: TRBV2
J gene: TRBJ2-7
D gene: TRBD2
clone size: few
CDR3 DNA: TGTGCCAGCAGTGTTCTAGCGGGAGTCTACGAGCAGTACTTC
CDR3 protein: CASSVLAGVYEQYF

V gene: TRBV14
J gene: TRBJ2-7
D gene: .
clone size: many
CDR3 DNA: TGTGCCAGCAGCCAATATTACGAGCAGTACTTC
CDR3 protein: CASSQYYEQYF

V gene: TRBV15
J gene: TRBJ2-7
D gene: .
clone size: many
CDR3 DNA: TGTGCCACCAGCAGAGATCGGTCAGGGCGAAGCGACGAGCAGTACTTC
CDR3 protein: CATSRDRSGRSDEQYF

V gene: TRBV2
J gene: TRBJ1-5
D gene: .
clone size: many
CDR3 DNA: TGTGCCAGCAGTGGGGGGGACGCAAATCAGCCCCAGCATTTT
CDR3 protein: CASSGGDANQPQHF

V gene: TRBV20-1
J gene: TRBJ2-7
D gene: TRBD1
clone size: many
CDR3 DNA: TGCAGTGCTCCCGACAGGGGTTACTACGAGCAGTACTTC
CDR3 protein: CSAPDRGYYEQYF

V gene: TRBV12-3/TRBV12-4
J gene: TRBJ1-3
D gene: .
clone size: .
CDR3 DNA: TGTGCCAGCAGCCAAGACAACTCGTTGGACACCATATATTTT
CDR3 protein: CASSQDNSLDTIYF

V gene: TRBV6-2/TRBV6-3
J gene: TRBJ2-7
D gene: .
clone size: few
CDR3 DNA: TGTGCCAGCAGTTACCAACAGGGTTACTACGAGCAGTACTTC
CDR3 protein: CASSYQQGYYEQYF

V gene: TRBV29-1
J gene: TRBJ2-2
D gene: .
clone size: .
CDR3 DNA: TGCAGCGTTGAGGGTACTACAATGACCGGGGAGCTGTTTTTT
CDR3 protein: CSVEGTTMTGELFF

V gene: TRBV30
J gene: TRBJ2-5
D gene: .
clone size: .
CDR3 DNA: TGTGCCTGGAGTCGAGATTCACCAGAGACCCAGTACTTC
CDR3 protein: CAWSRDSPETQYF

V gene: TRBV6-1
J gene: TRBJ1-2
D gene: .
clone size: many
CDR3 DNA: TGTGCCAGCAGTGACGGAGTCCTCTATGGCTACACCTTC
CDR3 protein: CASSDGVLYGYTF

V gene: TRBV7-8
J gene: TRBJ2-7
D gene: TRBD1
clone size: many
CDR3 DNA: TGTGCCAGCAGCCTCCTCGGACAGGACGAGCAGTACTTC
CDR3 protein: CASSLLGQDEQYF

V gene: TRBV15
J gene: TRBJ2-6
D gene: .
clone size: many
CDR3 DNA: TGTGCCACCAGCAGACCCTCTGGGGCCAACGTCCTGACTTTC
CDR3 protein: CATSRPSGANVLTF

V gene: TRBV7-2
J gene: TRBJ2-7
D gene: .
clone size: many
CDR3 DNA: TGTGCCAGCAGCTTAGTAAGGGGCTACGAGCAGTACTTC
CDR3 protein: CASSLVRGYEQYF

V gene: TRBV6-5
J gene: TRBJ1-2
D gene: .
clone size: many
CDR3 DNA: TGTGCCAGCAGTAGTTCCGGTCCCTATGGCTACACCTTC
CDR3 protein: CASSSSGPYGYTF

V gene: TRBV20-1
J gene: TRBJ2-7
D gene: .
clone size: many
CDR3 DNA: TGCAGCGCAAGCCTTGATGGGGGCTCGGGGGAGCAGTACTTC
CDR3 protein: CSASLDGGSGEQYF

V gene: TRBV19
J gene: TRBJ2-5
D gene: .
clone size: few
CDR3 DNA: TGTGCCAGCAGTTCCCCGAGGGGACCTGAGACCCAGTACTTC
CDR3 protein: CASSSPRGPETQYF

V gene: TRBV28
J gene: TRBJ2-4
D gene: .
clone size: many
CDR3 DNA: TGTGCCAGCAGTTTACCACAGGGACGGGGAGCCAAAAACATTCAGTACTTC
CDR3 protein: CASSLPQGRGAKNIQYF

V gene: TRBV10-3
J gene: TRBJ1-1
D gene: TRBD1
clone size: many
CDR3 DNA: TGTGCCATCAGTGGACAGGGGAGGACTGAAGCTTTCTTC
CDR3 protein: CAISGQGRTEAFF

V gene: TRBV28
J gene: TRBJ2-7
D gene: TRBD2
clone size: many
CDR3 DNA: TGTGCCAGCAGTAAGGGACTAGCGGGGGTCCACTACGAGCAGTACTTC
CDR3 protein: CASSKGLAGVHYEQYF

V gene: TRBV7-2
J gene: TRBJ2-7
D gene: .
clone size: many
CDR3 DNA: TGTGCCAGCAGCTTAAGTGGCTCTTTTAACGAGCAGTACTTC
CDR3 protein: CASSLSGSFNEQYF

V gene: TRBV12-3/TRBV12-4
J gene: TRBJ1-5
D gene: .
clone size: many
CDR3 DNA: TGTGCCAGCAGGAGGGACTTAGGAAATCAGCCCCAGCATTTT
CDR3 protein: CASRRDLGNQPQHF

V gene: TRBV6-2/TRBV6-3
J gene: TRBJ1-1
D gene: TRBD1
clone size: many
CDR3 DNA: TGTGCCAGCAGTGTACTCACAGGGGAGAACACTGAAGCTTTCTTT
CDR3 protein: CASSVLTGENTEAFF

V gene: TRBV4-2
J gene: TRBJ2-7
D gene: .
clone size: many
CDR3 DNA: TGTGCCAGCAGCCCATTCAGGGGTTCCTACGAGCAGTACTTC
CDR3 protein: CASSPFRGSYEQYF

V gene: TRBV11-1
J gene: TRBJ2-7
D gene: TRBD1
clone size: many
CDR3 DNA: TGTGCCAGCAGCTTTCCGGGACAGGGGAATAACGAGCAGTACTTC
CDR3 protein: CASSFPGQGNNEQYF

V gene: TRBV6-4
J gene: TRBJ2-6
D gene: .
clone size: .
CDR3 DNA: TGTGCCAGCAGGACGGGCGGAACAGGTCAAGCGTCTGGGGCCAACGTCCTGACTTTC
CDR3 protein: CASRTGGTGQASGANVLTF

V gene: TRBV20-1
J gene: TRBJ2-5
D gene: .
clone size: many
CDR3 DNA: TGCAGTGCTACTTTCCCGGACAGCCAAGAGACCCAGTACTTC
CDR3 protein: CSATFPDSQETQYF

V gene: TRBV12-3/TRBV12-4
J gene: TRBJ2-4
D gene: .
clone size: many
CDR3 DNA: TGTGCCAGCAGCTTCCAGGACAGAGCCCTAGCCAAAAACATTCAGTACTTC
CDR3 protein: CASSFQDRALAKNIQYF

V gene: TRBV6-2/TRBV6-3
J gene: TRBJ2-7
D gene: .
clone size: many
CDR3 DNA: TGTGCCAGCAGTCCCGGACGGTACGAGCAGTACTTC
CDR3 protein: CASSPGRYEQYF

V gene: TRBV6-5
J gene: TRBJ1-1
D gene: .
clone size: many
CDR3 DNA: TGTGCCAGCAGTTACGGAGACAGCGGTACTGAAGCTTTCTTT
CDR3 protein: CASSYGDSGTEAFF

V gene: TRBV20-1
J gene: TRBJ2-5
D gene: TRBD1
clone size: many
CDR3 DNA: TGCAGCGACGGCAGGGGGCGTGAGACCCAGTACTTC
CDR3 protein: CSDGRGRETQYF

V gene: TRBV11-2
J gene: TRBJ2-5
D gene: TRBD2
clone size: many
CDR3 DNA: TGTGCCAGCAGCCGATTTCCTCGACTAGCGGGGCCAGAGACCCAGTACTTC
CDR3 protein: CASSRFPRLAGPETQYF

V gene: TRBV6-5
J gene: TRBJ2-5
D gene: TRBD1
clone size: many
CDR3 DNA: TGTGCCAGCAGTTACCAAAAAGGGACAGGGATGGGGAAAGAGACCCAGTACTTC
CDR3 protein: CASSYQKGTGMGKETQYF

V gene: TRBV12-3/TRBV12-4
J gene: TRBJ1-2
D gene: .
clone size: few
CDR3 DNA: TGTGCCAGCAGTTTGGGACACTATGGCTACACCTTC
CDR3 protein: CASSLGHYGYTF

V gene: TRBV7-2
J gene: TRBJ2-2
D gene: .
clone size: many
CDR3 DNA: TGTGCCACCTCGGGCGGGGCGAGGGGCGGGGAGCTGTTTTTT
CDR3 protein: CATSGGARGGELFF

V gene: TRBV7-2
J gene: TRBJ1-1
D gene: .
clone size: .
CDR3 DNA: TGTGCCAGCAGCTACCCAGGGAGGAACACTGAAGCTTTCTTT
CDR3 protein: CASSYPGRNTEAFF

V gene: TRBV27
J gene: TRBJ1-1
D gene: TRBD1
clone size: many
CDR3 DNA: TGTGCCAGCAGTTCCACCGGGACAGGGGGCGTCACTGAAGCTTTCTTT
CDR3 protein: CASSSTGTGGVTEAFF

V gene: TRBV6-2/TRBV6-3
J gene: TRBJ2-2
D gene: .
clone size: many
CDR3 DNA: TGTGCCAGCAGTACACTTGGGCGGTCGAACACCGGGGAGCTGTTTTTT
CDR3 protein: CASSTLGRSNTGELFF

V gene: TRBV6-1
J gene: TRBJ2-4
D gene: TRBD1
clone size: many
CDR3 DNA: TGTGCCAGCAGCGCCGGGACAGGGGGCACCGAGGGCTTC
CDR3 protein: CASSAGTGGTEGF

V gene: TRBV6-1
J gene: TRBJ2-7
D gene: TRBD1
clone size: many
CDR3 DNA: TGTGCCAGCAGGGAGACAGGGCGTTCCTACGAGCAGTACTTC
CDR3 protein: CASRETGRSYEQYF

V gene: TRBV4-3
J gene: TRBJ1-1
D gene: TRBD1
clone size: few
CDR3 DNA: TGCGCCAGCAGCCAGGACAGGGGGCGGGGTGAAGCTTTCTTT
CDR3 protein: CASSQDRGRGEAFF

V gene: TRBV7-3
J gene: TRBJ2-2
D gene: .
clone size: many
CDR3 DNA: TGTGCCAGCTCCCGCCCGGGGGTTAGCGGGGAGCTGTTTTTT
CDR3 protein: CASSRPGVSGELFF

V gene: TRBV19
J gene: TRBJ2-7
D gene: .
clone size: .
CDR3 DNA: TGTGCCAGTAGTCCGCACCACGGCGAGCAGTACTTC
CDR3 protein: CASSPHHGEQYF

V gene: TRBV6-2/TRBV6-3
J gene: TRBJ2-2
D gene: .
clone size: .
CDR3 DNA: TGTGCCAGCAGTTACTCGCTTGCCGACTCGTTCGCGAACACCGGGGAGCTGTTTTTT
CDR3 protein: CASSYSLADSFANTGELFF

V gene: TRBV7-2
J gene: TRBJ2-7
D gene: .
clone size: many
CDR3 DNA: TGTGCCAGCAGCTTACCAGGGGACTCCTACGAGCAGTACTTC
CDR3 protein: CASSLPGDSYEQYF

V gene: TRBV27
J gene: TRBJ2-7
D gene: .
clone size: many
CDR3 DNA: TGTGCCAGCAGTTTCGACAGGTTCAGTCGCGAGCAGTACTTC
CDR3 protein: CASSFDRFSREQYF

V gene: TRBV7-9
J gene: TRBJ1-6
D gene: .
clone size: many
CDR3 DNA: TGTGCCAGCAGCCTTAGTGACAGAATTTATTCACCCCTCCACTTT
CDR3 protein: CASSLSDRIYSPLHF

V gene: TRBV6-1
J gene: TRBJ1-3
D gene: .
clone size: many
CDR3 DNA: TGTGCCAGCAGTGGGAACACCATATATTTT
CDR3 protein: CASSGNTIYF

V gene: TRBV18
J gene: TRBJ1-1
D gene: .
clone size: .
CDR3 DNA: TGTGCCAGCTCACGGGAGGTCGCAACTGAAGCTTTCTTT
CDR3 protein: CASSREVATEAFF

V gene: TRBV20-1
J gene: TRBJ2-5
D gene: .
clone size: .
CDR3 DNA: TGCAGTGCTAGGCTCGCTGACTTAGGGACCCAGTACTTC
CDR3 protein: CSARLADLGTQYF

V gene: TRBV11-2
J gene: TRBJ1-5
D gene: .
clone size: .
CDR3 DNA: TGTGCCAGCAGTAAACAGGGCTCGAGTCAGCCCCAGCATTTT
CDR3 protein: CASSKQGSSQPQHF

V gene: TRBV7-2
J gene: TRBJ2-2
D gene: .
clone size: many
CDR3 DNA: TGTGCCAGCAGCTTAGGTCTTTTTATCAGGGAGCTGTTTTTT
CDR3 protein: CASSLGLFIRELFF

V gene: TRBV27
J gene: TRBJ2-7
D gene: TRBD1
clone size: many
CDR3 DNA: TGTGCCAGCAGTTCCCCGGACAGGGGGGAATACGAGCAGTACTTC
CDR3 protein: CASSSPDRGEYEQYF

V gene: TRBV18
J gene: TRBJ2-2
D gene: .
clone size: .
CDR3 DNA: TGTGCCAGCTCACCACCCGGCCTCCGGGGGATCACCGGGGAGCTGTTTTTT
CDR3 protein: CASSPPGLRGITGELFF